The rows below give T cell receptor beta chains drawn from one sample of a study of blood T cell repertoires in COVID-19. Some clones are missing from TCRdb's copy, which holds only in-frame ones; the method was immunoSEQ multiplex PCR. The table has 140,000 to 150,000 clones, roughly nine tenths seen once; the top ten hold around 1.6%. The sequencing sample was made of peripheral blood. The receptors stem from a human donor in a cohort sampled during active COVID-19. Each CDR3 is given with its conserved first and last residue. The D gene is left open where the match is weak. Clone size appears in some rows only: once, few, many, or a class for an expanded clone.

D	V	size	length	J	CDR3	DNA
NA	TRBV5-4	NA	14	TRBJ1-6	CASSLDGGGSPLHF	TGTGCCAGCAGCTTGGACGGGGGAGGTTCACCCCTCCACTTT
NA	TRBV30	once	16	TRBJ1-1	CASKHGELLMNTEAFF	TGTGCCTCTAAACACGGGGAATTACTCATGAACACTGAAGCTTTCTTT
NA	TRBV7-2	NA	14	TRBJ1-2	CASRNMWRGDGYTF	TGTGCCAGCAGAAACATGTGGAGGGGTGATGGCTACACCTTC
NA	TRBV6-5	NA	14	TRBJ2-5	CASSYSLLQETQYF	TGTGCCAGCAGTTATAGCCTGCTTCAAGAGACCCAGTACTTC
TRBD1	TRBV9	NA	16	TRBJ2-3	CASSVEDRPSTDTQYF	TGTGCCAGCAGCGTAGAGGACAGGCCTAGCACAGATACGCAGTATTTT
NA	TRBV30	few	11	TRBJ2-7	CAWSGRVEQYF	TGTGCCTGGAGTGGCAGGGTGGAGCAGTACTTC
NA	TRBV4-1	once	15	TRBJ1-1	CASSQEEVANTEAFF	TGCGCCAGCAGCCAAGAAGAGGTTGCGAACACTGAAGCTTTCTTT
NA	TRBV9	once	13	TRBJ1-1	CASSVASHTEAFF	TGTGCCAGCAGCGTAGCCAGTCACACTGAAGCTTTCTTT
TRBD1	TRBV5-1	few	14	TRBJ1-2	CASSVDRGIIGYTF	TGCGCCAGCAGCGTCGACAGGGGAATAATTGGCTACACCTTC
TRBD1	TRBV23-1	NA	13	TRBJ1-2	CASGIRTGVGYTF	TGCGCCAGCGGAATAAGGACAGGGGTCGGCTACACCTTC
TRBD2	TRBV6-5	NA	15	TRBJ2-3	CASRTGGTRLDTQYF	TGTGCCAGCAGAACAGGTGGGACTAGATTAGATACGCAGTATTTT
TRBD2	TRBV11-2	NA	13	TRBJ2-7	CASSSGAPYEQYF	TGTGCCAGCAGTAGCGGGGCCCCCTACGAGCAGTACTTC
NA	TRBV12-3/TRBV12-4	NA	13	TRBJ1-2	CASSLDRNYGYTF	TGTGCCAGCAGTTTAGACAGGAACTATGGCTACACCTTC
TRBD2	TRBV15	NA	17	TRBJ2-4	CATSSLPGGARVNIQYF	TGTGCCACCAGCAGTCTACCGGGGGGGGCGAGGGTTAACATTCAGTACTTC
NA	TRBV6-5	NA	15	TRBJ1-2	CASSYSTDSLYGYTF	TGTGCCAGCAGTTACTCTACGGACAGTCTCTATGGCTACACCTTC
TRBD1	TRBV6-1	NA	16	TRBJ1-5	CASSELTGVANQPQHF	TGTGCCAGCAGTGAACTGACAGGGGTGGCTAATCAGCCCCAGCATTTT
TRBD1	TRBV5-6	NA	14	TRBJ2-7	CASTRTGSSAGQYF	TGTGCCAGCACCCGGACAGGGTCTTCGGCGGGGCAGTACTTC
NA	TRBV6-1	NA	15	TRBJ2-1	CASSETGPSRGEQFF	TGTGCCAGCAGTGAAACGGGCCCGTCGCGGGGTGAGCAGTTCTTC
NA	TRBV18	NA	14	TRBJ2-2	CASSPPLGTGELFF	TGTGCCAGCTCACCACCTCTCGGCACCGGGGAGCTGTTTTTT
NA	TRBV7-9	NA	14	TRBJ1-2	CASNPKGGASGYTF	TGTGCCAGCAACCCCAAAGGGGGGGCGAGTGGCTACACCTTC
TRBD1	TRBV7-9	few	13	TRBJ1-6	CASSSTGGSPLHF	TGTGCCAGCAGCTCTACAGGGGGATCACCCCTCCACTTT
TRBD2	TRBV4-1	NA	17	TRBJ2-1	CASSLVELAEFYNEQFF	TGCGCCAGCAGCCTAGTGGAACTAGCGGAGTTCTACAATGAGCAGTTCTTC
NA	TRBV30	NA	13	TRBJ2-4	CAWSIAGTDIQYF	TGTGCCTGGAGTATCGCAGGAACGGACATTCAGTACTTC
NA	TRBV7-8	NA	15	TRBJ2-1	CASSPDIQTYNEQFF	TGTGCCAGCAGTCCGGACATCCAGACCTACAATGAGCAGTTCTTC
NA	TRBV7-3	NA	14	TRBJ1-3	CASSQGSSGNTIYF	TGTGCCAGCAGCCAAGGGAGCTCTGGAAACACCATATATTTT
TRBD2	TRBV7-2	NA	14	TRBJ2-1	CASSFQAGDNEQFF	TGTGCCAGCAGCTTCCAAGCGGGGGACAATGAGCAGTTCTTC
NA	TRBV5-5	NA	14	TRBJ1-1	CASTPVPRGTEAFF	TGTGCCAGCACTCCGGTCCCGAGAGGCACTGAAGCTTTCTTT
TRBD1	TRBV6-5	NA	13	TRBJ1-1	CASSKTGVTEAFF	TGTGCCAGCAGTAAAACAGGGGTCACTGAAGCTTTCTTT
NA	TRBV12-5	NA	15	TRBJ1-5	CASGSPPNSNQPQHF	TGTGCTAGTGGTTCCCCCCCCAATAGCAATCAGCCCCAGCATTTT
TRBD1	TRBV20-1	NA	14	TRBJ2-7	CSASHRQGTYEQYF	TGCAGTGCTAGTCACCGACAGGGAACCTACGAGCAGTACTTC
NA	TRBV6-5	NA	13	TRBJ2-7	CASKVRGTYEQYF	TGTGCCAGCAAGGTCAGGGGCACCTACGAGCAGTACTTC
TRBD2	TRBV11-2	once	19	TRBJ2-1	CASSGTSGGYSNPYNEQFF	TGTGCCAGCAGCGGAACTAGCGGGGGGTATAGTAACCCCTACAATGAGCAGTTCTTC
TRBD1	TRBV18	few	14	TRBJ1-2	CASSPGDRNYGYTF	TGTGCCAGCTCACCGGGGGACAGAAACTATGGCTACACCTTC
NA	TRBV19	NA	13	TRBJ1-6	CASKRENNSPLHF	TGTGCCAGTAAGAGGGAGAATAATTCACCCCTCCACTTT
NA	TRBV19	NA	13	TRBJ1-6	CASSFRVESPLHF	TGTGCCAGTAGCTTCAGGGTAGAGTCACCCCTCCACTTT
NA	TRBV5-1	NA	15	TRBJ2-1	CASSFSAPPSNEQFF	TGCGCCAGCAGCTTTAGCGCGCCTCCAAGCAATGAGCAGTTCTTC
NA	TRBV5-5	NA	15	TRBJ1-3	CASSPQGLSGNTIYF	TGTGCCAGCAGTCCCCAGGGACTCTCTGGAAACACCATATATTTT
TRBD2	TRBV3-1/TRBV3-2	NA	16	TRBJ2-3	CARSQDSAGGGDTQYF	TGTGCCCGCAGCCAAGATTCAGCGGGGGGGGGAGATACGCAGTATTTT
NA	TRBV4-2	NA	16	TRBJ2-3	CASSHVGSGKGDTQYF	TGTGCCAGCAGCCACGTGGGATCGGGGAAGGGAGATACGCAGTATTTT
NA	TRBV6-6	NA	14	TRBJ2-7	CASNTLGGRKEQYF	TGTGCCAGCAATACTCTCGGGGGGCGTAAAGAGCAGTACTTC
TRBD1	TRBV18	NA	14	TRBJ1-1	CASSPSGTGLPAFF	TGTGCCAGCTCACCATCCGGGACAGGGTTGCCAGCTTTCTTT
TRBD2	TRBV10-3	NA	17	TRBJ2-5	CAISVGLAGAPQETQYF	TGTGCCATCAGTGTAGGCCTAGCGGGGGCACCACAAGAGACCCAGTACTTC
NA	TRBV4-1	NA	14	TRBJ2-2	CASSQDRNTGELFF	TGCGCCAGCAGCCAGGACAGGAACACCGGGGAGCTGTTTTTT
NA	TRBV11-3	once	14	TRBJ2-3	CASSSLSSTDTQYF	TGTGCCAGCAGCTCCCTGAGCTCCACAGATACGCAGTATTTT
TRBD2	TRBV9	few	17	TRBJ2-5	CASSNPSGGPGLETQYF	TGTGCCAGCAGCAACCCTAGCGGGGGGCCGGGATTGGAGACCCAGTACTTC
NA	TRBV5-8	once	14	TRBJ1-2	CASSLVLRSYGYTF	TGTGCCAGCAGCTTGGTCCTACGGAGCTATGGCTACACCTTC
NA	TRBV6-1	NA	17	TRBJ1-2	CASSAPVQSLSNYGYTF	TGTGCCAGCAGTGCCCCGGTACAGAGCCTCAGTAACTATGGCTACACCTTC
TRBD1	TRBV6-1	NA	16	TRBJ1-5	CASSEAGTGGFLSQHF	TGTGCCAGCAGTGAAGCGGGGACAGGGGGTTTCTTGTCCCAGCATTTT
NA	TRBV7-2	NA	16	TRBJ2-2	CASSLGGARNTGELFF	TGTGCCAGCAGCTTAGGAGGCGCCCGGAACACCGGGGAGCTGTTTTTT
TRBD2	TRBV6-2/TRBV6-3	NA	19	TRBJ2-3	CASSYSRYTSGGRTDTQYF	TGTGCCAGCAGTTACTCGAGGTATACTAGCGGGGGACGCACAGATACGCAGTATTTT
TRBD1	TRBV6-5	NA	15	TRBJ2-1	CASSSGQDSYNEQFF	TGTGCCAGCAGCAGCGGACAGGACTCCTACAATGAGCAGTTCTTC
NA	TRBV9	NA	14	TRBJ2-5	CASSVGSIGETQYF	TGTGCCAGCAGCGTAGGGTCTATTGGAGAGACCCAGTACTTC
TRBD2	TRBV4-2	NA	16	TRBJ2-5	CASSPGTSGVGQTQYF	TGTGCCAGCAGCCCCGGGACTAGCGGGGTCGGTCAGACCCAGTACTTC
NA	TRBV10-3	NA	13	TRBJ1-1	CAISDLIGGEAFF	TGTGCCATCAGTGACCTTATTGGGGGGGAAGCTTTCTTT